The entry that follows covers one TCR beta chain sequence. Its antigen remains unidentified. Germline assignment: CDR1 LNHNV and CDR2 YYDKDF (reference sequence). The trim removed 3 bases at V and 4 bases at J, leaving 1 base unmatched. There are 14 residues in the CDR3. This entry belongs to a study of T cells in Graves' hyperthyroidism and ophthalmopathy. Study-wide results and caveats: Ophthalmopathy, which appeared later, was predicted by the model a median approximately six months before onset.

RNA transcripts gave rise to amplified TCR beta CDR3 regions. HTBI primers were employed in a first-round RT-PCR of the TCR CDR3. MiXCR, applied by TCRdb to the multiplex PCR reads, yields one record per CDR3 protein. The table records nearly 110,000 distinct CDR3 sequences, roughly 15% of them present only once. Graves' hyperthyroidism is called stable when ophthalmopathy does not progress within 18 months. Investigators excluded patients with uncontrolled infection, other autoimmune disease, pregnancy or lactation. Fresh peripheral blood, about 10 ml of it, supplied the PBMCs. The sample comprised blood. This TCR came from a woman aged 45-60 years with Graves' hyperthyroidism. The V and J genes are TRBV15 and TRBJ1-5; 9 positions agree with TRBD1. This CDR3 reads CATSSGTGNQPQHF. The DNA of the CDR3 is TGTGCCACCAGCAGCGGGACAGGGAATCAGCCCCAGCATTTT.